What follows are 28 T cell receptor beta chains derived from one specimen sequenced in a study of control samples from healthy donors and cancer patients. Sequencing was performed with immunoSEQ multiplex PCR; in TCRdb, only in-frame clones are kept and a portion is missing. The repertoire has some 150,000 clones, 90% to 95% of them found once; the top ten carry 12% to 15%. Sequenced material: PBMCs. These receptors all come from a man aged 60 to 69 with colorectal cancer.

V usage is TRBV20-1 and J usage is TRBJ1-1, with no clear D. The CDR3 spans 13 residues. V was shortened by 3 bases and J by 1 base, with 9 bases between the two germline ends. Germline-derived CDR1 and CDR2 are DFQATT and SNEGSKA (reference sequence). In nucleotides, the CDR3 is TGCAGTGCTAGTTTTACACAGAACACTGAAGCTTTCTTT. Translating it yields CSASFTQNTEAFF.

The table lists this clone with a count of one. One end of the junction fails to match germline, which may point to a read error. The chain links TRBV4-3 to TRBJ2-7; tentative D call: TRBD1 (7 bases). Germline-derived CDR1 and CDR2 are LGHNA and YSLEER. The CDR3 contains 10 residues. CDR3 coding DNA: TGCGCCAGCAGCCCCCCCGGGGGACAGTTC. Translated, it gives CASSPPGGQF.

The chain recombines TRBV28 with TRBJ2-7; 7 bases fit TRBD1. V lost 5 bases, J lost 4 bases, and 11 bases stayed unmatched. The CDR3 totals 15 residues. Germline CDR1 MDHEN, CDR2 SYDVKM. CDR3 in DNA: TGTGCCAGCAGTCCCCAACGAACAGGGGAGTACGAGCAGTACTTC. Protein sequence: CASSPQRTGEYEQYF.

In its sample, this clone was seen once. V usage is TRBV18 and J usage is TRBJ2-1; 7 bases are shared with TRBD1. This CDR3 comprises 15 residues. V gave up 3 bases and J gave up 8 bases; unmatched junction bases: 10. The germline V gene has CDR1 KGHSH and CDR2 LQKENI. CDR3 nucleotides: TGTGCCAGCTCACCGCCGGGACAGAGGGGACATGAGCAGTTCTTC. Residues: CASSPPGQRGHEQFF. The full variable domain, in which reference TRBV18 and TRBJ2-1 provide the parts outside the CDR3, is NAGVMQNPRHLVRRRGQEARLRCSPMKGHSHVYWYRQLPEEGLKFMVYLQKENIIDESGMPKERFSAEFPKEGPSILRIQQVVRGDSAAYFCASSPPGQRGHEQFFGPGTRLTVL.

This chain joins TRBV18 and TRBJ1-3; 7 bases agree with TRBD1. CDR1 and CDR2 from the germline V gene are KGHSH and LQKENI. The CDR3 covers 16 residues. With 4 bases clipped from V and 0 bases from J, the junction kept 6 bases outside the gene matches. CDR3 sequence: CASSLGQASSGNTIYF. The CDR3 region has the DNA TGTGCCAGCTCACTCGGACAGGCCAGCTCTGGAAACACCATATATTTT.

The chain combines TRBV29-1 with TRBJ2-3; a weak D match, TRBD1 (5 bases). V lost 7 bases to trimming and J lost 7 bases, with 15 bases between them. The CDR3 is 12 amino acids. Germline V gene data show CDR1 as SQVTM and CDR2 as ANQGSEA. CDR3 DNA sequence: TGCAGCGACCAACACCCAGGGTATACGCAGTATTTT. Protein product: CSDQHPGYTQYF.

The J gene is TRBJ1-1, the V gene TRBV24-1; 7 nucleotides agree with TRBD1. The length of the CDR3 is 15 residues. From germline, CDR1 is KGHDR and CDR2 SFDVKD. Losses at the gene ends were 9 bases for V and 1 base for J; bases not matched to a gene: 10. The CDR3 sequence is CATSGGGAGNTEAFF. The DNA for the CDR3 is TGTGCCACCTCCGGAGGGGGCGCTGGGAACACTGAAGCTTTCTTT.

The gene calls are TRBV6-1 and TRBJ2-7; 7 nucleotides align to TRBD1. The germline V gene encodes CDR1 MNHNS and CDR2 SASEGT. This CDR3 spans 13 amino acids. Losses at the gene ends were 6 bases for V and 0 bases for J; bases not matched to a gene: 2. As DNA, the CDR3 is TGTGCCAGCAGGACAGGGAGCTCCTACGAGCAGTACTTC. Translated: CASRTGSSYEQYF.

The rearrangement uses TRBV19 and TRBJ1-3, with TRBD1 matching 7 bases. CDR3 length: 15 residues. The germline V gene encodes CDR1 LNHDA and CDR2 SQIVND (reference sequence). V shed 4 bases and J 0 bases; nucleotides not matched to a gene: 3. CDR3 sequence (DNA): TGTGCCAGTAGTACGCAGGGGGTCTCTGGAAACACCATATATTTT. Residues: CASSTQGVSGNTIYF.

This clone was observed a single time. The V call is TRBV19, the J call TRBJ1-5; possible D gene TRBD1, 6 bases. There are 13 residues in the CDR3. The V end lost 6 bases, the J end lost 3 bases, and 9 bases lay between the germline ends. Per germline, CDR1 LNHDA and CDR2 SQIVND (reference sequence). The CDR3 reads CASSDRFNQPQHF. CDR3 DNA: TGTGCCAGTAGCGACAGGTTCAATCAGCCCCAGCATTTT. The variable domain in full, completed from reference TRBV19 and TRBJ1-5, reads DGGITQSPKYLFRKEGQNVTLSCEQNLNHDAMYWYRQDPGQGLRLIYYSQIVNDFQKGDIAEGYSVSREKKESFPLTVTSAQKNPTAFYLCASSDRFNQPQHFGDGTRLSIL.

The chain has TRBV4-2 and TRBJ2-3; unclear D gene. Germline-derived CDR1 and CDR2 are LGHNA and YNFKEQ. V lost 0 bases, J lost 3 bases, and 10 bases lay in between. The CDR3 runs 15 residues. The CDR3 protein is CASSQDIGSTDTQYF. The DNA for the CDR3 is TGTGCCAGCAGCCAAGATATAGGGTCAACAGATACGCAGTATTTT.

The genes are TRBV12-3 or TRBV12-4 and TRBJ1-2; D remains unclear. Trimming stripped 6 bases from V and 7 bases from J, with 12 bases between. This CDR3 region has 12 residues. In DNA form, the CDR3 reads TGTGCCAGCAGGACGTCGGGCGGTGGCTACACCTTC. As protein: CASRTSGGGYTF.

This sequence joins TRBV12-3 or TRBV12-4 and TRBJ2-5, with D unclear. The CDR3 loop spans 12 amino acids. Trimming shortened V by 7 bases and J by 0 bases, and 6 bases separated the two germline ends. Here the CDR3 reads CASKRDQETQYF. Written as DNA, the CDR3 is TGTGCCAGCAAACGAGACCAAGAGACCCAGTACTTC.

The chain employs TRBV12-3 or TRBV12-4 and TRBJ1-2; D possibly corresponds to TRBD1 (5 bases). The length of the CDR3 is 13 residues. The V gene lost 8 bases and the J gene lost 2 bases, with 12 bases spanning the gap. The CDR3, as DNA: TGTGCCAGCGGTCACGAGGGGAACTATGGCTACACCTTC. This codes for CASGHEGNYGYTF.

The chain employs TRBV2 and TRBJ2-2; 8 nucleotides align to TRBD1. This CDR3 region has 15 residues. The junction had 5 bases not matched to a gene; V was cut back by 2 bases and J by 6 bases. Looked up from germline, CDR1 is SNHLY and CDR2 is FYNNEI. Here the CDR3 reads CASSEFQGAAGELFF. The DNA for the CDR3 is TGTGCCAGCAGTGAATTCCAGGGGGCGGCCGGGGAGCTGTTTTTT.

V and J are TRBV5-4 and TRBJ2-7, with 9 bases lining up with TRBD1. V lost 4 bases to trimming and J lost 4 bases; unmatched junction nucleotides: 9. Germline CDR1 SGHNT, CDR2 YYREEE (reference sequence). The CDR3 covers 15 residues. This CDR3 is CASSRAGTGQYEQYF. CDR3 coding DNA: TGTGCCAGCAGCCGCGCCGGGACAGGGCAATACGAGCAGTACTTC. Full variable domain (outside the CDR3, taken from reference TRBV5-4 and TRBJ2-7): ETGVTQSPTHLIKTRGQQVTLRCSSQSGHNTVSWYQQALGQGPQFIFQYYREEENGRGNFPPRFSGLQFPNYSSELNVNALELDDSALYLCASSRAGTGQYEQYFGPGTRLTVT.

The chain joins TRBV4-1 to TRBJ2-3; D could derive from TRBD1 or TRBD2 (5 bases each). The CDR3 runs to 16 residues. V lost 3 bases to trimming and J lost 5 bases, with 18 bases between them. The germline V gene encodes CDR1 MGHRA and CDR2 YSYEKL. This chain's CDR3 is CASSHRTGWDGDTQYF. CDR3 DNA sequence: TGCGCCAGCAGCCATCGGACGGGCTGGGACGGAGATACGCAGTATTTT.

The V and J genes are TRBV6-5 and TRBJ1-2, with 7 bases matching TRBD1. V gave up 2 bases and J gave up 3 bases; unmatched junction bases: 3. The CDR3 length is 14 residues. Germline CDR1 reads MNHEY; CDR2 reads SVGAGI. The CDR3 loop is CASSYNRGDYGYTF. CDR3 DNA sequence: TGTGCCAGCAGTTACAACAGGGGCGACTATGGCTACACCTTC.

The gene calls are TRBV5-4 and TRBJ2-3, with D possibly being TRBD2 (5 bases). Trimming removed 0 bases at V and 8 bases at J, with 10 bases between. Germline-derived CDR1 and CDR2 are SGHNT and YYREEE (reference sequence). This CDR3 region has 13 residues. The CDR3 bases are TGTGCCAGCAGCTTGGCGGGAACCGGTACGCAGTATTTT. Translation: CASSLAGTGTQYF.

Only one count was recorded for this clone. The rearrangement uses TRBV5-1 and TRBJ2-7; no clear D gene. This CDR3 has 15 residues. V was clipped by 3 bases and J by 4 bases, with 17 bases between them. Looked up from germline, CDR1 is SGHRS and CDR2 is YFSETQ. CDR3 loop: CASSSSTETLYEQYF. The CDR3 DNA sequence: TGCGCCAGCAGCTCTTCGACCGAGACCCTATACGAGCAGTACTTC.

V is TRBV7-2 and J is TRBJ1-4, with D possibly being TRBD1 (6 bases). The CDR3 covers 15 residues. V gave up 5 bases and J gave up 5 bases, with 15 bases separating them. Germline values: CDR1 SGHTA, CDR2 FQGNSA. CDR3 region: CASSKVQGLNEKLFF. The CDR3, as DNA: TGTGCCAGCAGCAAAGTTCAGGGGCTAAATGAAAAACTGTTTTTT.

The V gene is TRBV7-6, the J gene TRBJ2-3, with 8 bases lining up with TRBD1. Germline CDR1 SGHVS, CDR2 FNYEAQ. V trimming: 3 bases; J trimming: 0 bases; junction bases outside the gene matches: 5. The CDR3 covers 16 residues. The DNA for the CDR3 is TGTGCCAGCAGCTTGACAGGGGACCCTAGCACAGATACGCAGTATTTT. It specifies CASSLTGDPSTDTQYF.

This clone was detected only once. The chain carries TRBV30 and TRBJ1-2; weak D call: TRBD1 (6 bases). The V gene's germline CDR1 is GTSNPN and CDR2 SVGIG (reference sequence). The CDR3 loop spans 13 amino acids. Trimming pared 2 bases from V and 7 bases from J, leaving 14 bases between. The CDR3 reads CAWSPRGAGGYTF. CDR3 coding DNA: TGTGCCTGGAGTCCCCGGGGGGCGGGTGGCTACACCTTC.

The genes are TRBV19 and TRBJ1-2; D may be TRBD1 (5 bases). Germline assignment: CDR1 LNHDA and CDR2 SQIVND (reference sequence). The CDR3 runs to 12 residues. V lost 1 base and J lost 8, with 8 bases in between. This CDR3 is CASSIAGYGYTF. The CDR3 DNA follows: TGTGCCAGTAGTATAGCAGGGTACGGCTACACCTTC. Complete variable domain (other parts from reference TRBV19 and TRBJ1-2): DGGITQSPKYLFRKEGQNVTLSCEQNLNHDAMYWYRQDPGQGLRLIYYSQIVNDFQKGDIAEGYSVSREKKESFPLTVTSAQKNPTAFYLCASSIAGYGYTFGSGTRLTVV.

This clone was detected only once. Written as DNA, the CDR3 is TGTGCCAGCAGCCAAGATTCCCCGATCGGGGGGGGGAAGACTGAAGCTTTCTTT. It codes for CASSQDSPIGGGKTEAFF. This chain connects TRBV4-2 to TRBJ1-1; the D gene is possibly TRBD1 (5 bases). The CDR3 is 18 amino acids. The ends were cut back, 0 bases at V and 5 bases at J, with 22 bases in the middle. Germline V gives CDR1 LGHNA, CDR2 YNFKEQ.

The CDR3: CASSSAGAGELFF. CDR3 nucleotide sequence: TGTGCCAGCAGTTCCGCCGGGGCCGGGGAGCTGTTTTTT. The genes are TRBV27 and TRBJ2-2; tentative D call: TRBD2 (5 bases). Germline values: CDR1 MNHEY, CDR2 SMNVEV (reference sequence). The V gene lost 4 bases and the J gene lost 6 bases, with 9 bases spanning the gap. The CDR3 length is 13 residues.

This clone is a singleton in its sample. The genes are TRBV30 and TRBJ2-5, with D possibly called TRBD1 or TRBD2 (5 bases each). CDR3 length equals 13 residues. Germline V gives CDR1 GTSNPN, CDR2 SVGIG (reference sequence). Trimming shortened V by 0 bases and J by 3 bases, and 8 bases separated the two germline ends. CDR3 in amino acids: CAWSVGTEETQYF. In nucleotides, the CDR3 is TGTGCCTGGAGTGTAGGGACGGAAGAGACCCAGTACTTC.

V is TRBV4-2 and J is TRBJ1-1; 8 nucleotides match TRBD1. The junction had 2 bases not matched to a gene; V was cut back by 2 bases and J by 3 bases. This CDR3 contains 14 residues. Germline V gene lookup returns CDR1 LGHNA and CDR2 YNFKEQ. The CDR3 DNA is TGTGCCAGCAGCCAACCGACAGGGGACACTGAAGCTTTCTTT. Amino acids: CASSQPTGDTEAFF.